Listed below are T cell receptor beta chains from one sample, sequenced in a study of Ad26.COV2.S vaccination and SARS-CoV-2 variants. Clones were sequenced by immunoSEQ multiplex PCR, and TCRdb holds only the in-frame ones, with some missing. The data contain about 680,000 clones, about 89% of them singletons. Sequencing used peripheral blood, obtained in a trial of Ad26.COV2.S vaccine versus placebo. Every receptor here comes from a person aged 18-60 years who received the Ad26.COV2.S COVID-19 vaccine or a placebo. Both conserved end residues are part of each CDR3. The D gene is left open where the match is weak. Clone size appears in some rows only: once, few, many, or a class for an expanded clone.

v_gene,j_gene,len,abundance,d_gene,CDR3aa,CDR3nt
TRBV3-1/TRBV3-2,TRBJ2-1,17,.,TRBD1,CASSPRTGTGGYNEQFF,TGTGCCAGCAGCCCACGGACCGGGACAGGGGGCTACAATGAGCAGTTCTTC
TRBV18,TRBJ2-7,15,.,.,CASSPALGPTYEQYF,TGTGCCAGCTCACCGGCTCTCGGCCCCACCTACGAGCAGTACTTC
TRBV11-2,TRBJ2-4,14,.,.,CASSLGLSSNIQYF,TGTGCCAGCAGCTTAGGGTTAAGTTCGAACATTCAGTACTTC
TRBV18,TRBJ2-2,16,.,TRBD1,CASSPSGTGATGELFF,TGTGCCAGCTCACCAAGCGGGACAGGGGCCACCGGGGAGCTGTTTTTT
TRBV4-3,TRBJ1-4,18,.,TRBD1,CASSQDTGVGLTNEKLFF,TGCGCCAGCAGCCAAGATACAGGGGTAGGACTAACTAATGAAAAACTGTTTTTT
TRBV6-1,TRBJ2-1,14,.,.,CASSERKDLDEQFF,TGTGCCAGCAGTGAACGGAAGGATCTGGATGAGCAGTTCTTC
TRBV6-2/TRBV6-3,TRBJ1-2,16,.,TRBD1,CASSRAGGFSNYGYTF,TGTGCCAGCAGTCGGGCAGGGGGCTTCTCTAACTATGGCTACACCTTC
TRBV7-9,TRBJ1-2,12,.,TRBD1,CASIRTGSGYTF,TGTGCCAGCATACGGACAGGGTCTGGCTACACCTTC
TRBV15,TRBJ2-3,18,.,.,CATSREPSGGSDTDTQYF,TGTGCCACCAGCAGAGAGCCTAGTGGGGGGTCGGACACAGATACGCAGTATTTT
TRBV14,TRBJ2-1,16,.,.,CASSQAKGLRRNEQFF,TGTGCCAGCAGCCAAGCCAAGGGATTGCGGCGGAATGAGCAGTTCTTC
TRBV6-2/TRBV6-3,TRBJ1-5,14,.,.,CASSGGQANQPQHF,TGTGCCAGCAGTGGGGGGCAAGCAAATCAGCCCCAGCATTTT
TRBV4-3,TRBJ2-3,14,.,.,CASSRGGRTDTQYF,TGCGCCAGCAGTCGCGGGGGCCGCACAGATACGCAGTATTTT
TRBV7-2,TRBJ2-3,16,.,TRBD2,CASSFRLAGGGDTQYF,TGTGCCAGCAGCTTTAGACTAGCGGGAGGTGGAGATACGCAGTATTTT
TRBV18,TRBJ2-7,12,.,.,CASSMAGREQYF,TGTGCCAGCTCAATGGCGGGGCGGGAGCAGTACTTC
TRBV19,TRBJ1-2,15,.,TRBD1,CASSIAGTGMYGYTF,TGTGCCAGTAGTATAGCCGGGACAGGGATGTATGGCTACACCTTC
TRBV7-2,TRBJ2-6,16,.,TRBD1,CASSSRQGAGANVLTF,TGTGCCAGCAGCTCACGACAGGGGGCTGGGGCCAACGTCCTGACTTTC
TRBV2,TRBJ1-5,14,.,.,CASSEEVIHQPQHF,TGTGCCAGCAGTGAAGAGGTAATTCATCAGCCCCAGCATTTT
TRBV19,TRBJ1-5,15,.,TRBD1,CASSTGTGFSQPQHF,TGTGCCAGTAGTACAGGGACAGGGTTTTCTCAGCCCCAGCATTTT
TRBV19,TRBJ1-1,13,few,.,CASSNQGGTEAFF,TGTGCCAGTAGTAACCAGGGAGGCACTGAAGCTTTCTTT
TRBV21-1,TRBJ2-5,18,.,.,CASSLRFRGTGYQETQYF,TGTGCCAGCAGCCTCAGATTTCGGGGGACAGGGTACCAAGAGACCCAGTACTTC
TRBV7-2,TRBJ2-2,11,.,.,CASSLSGELFF,TGTGCCAGCAGCTTATCCGGGGAGCTGTTTTTT
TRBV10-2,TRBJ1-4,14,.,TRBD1,CASSSRGRNEKLFF,TGCGCCAGCAGCTCCAGGGGGCGAAATGAAAAACTGTTTTTT
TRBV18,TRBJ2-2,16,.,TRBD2,CASSPQASGRSGELFF,TGTGCCAGCTCACCACAGGCTAGCGGGAGGTCCGGGGAGCTGTTTTTT
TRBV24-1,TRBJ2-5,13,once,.,CATSRTAKETQYF,TGTGCCACCAGCCGGACAGCTAAAGAGACCCAGTACTTC
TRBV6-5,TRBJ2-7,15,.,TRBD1,CASSYSGTGHYEQYF,TGTGCCAGCAGTTACTCGGGGACAGGACACTACGAGCAGTACTTC
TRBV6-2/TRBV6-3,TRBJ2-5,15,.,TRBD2,CASSYSLAGQETQYF,TGTGCCAGCAGTTACTCGCTAGCGGGGCAAGAGACCCAGTACTTC
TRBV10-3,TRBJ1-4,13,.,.,CAISETGREKLFF,TGTGCCATCAGCGAGACCGGTAGGGAAAAACTGTTTTTT
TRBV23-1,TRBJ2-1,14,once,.,CASSQPGTFNEQFF,TGCGCCAGCAGTCAACCGGGGACTTTCAATGAGCAGTTCTTC
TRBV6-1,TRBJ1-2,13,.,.,CASSDSSNYGYTF,TGTGCCAGCAGTGATAGTAGTAACTATGGCTACACCTTC
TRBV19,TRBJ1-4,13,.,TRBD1,CAAAQGAFEKLFF,TGTGCCGCCGCACAGGGGGCCTTCGAAAAACTGTTTTTT
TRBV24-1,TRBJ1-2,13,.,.,CATSDADTYGYTF,TGTGCCACCAGTGATGCCGACACCTATGGCTACACCTTC
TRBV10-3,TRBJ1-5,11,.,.,CAISERDTQHF,TGTGCCATCAGTGAACGAGACACCCAGCATTTT
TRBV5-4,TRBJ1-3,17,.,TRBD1,CASSISGTGFFGNTIYF,TGTGCCAGCAGCATCTCCGGGACAGGGTTTTTCGGAAACACCATATATTTT
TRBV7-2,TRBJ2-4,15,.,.,CASSLAPSPPNIQYF,TGTGCCAGCAGCTTAGCTCCGTCCCCACCAAACATTCAGTACTTC
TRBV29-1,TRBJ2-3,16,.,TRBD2,CSVEDLAGTKTDTQYF,TGCAGCGTTGAAGATCTAGCGGGGACTAAAACAGATACGCAGTATTTT
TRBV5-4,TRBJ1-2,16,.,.,CASSPGTGRGNYGYTF,TGTGCCAGCAGCCCCGGAACAGGCAGGGGAAACTATGGCTACACCTTC
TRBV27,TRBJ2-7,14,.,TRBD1,CASRATGGIREQYF,TGTGCCAGCAGAGCGACAGGGGGCATTAGAGAGCAGTACTTC
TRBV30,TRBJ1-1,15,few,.,CAWSVGGGRGTEAFF,TGTGCCTGGAGTGTAGGGGGAGGGCGGGGCACTGAAGCTTTCTTT
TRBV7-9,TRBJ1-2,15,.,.,CASSLGGGQDYGYTF,TGTGCCAGCAGCTTAGGTGGGGGCCAGGACTATGGCTACACCTTC
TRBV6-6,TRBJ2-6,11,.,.,CAIRGANVLTF,TGTGCCATACGGGGGGCCAACGTCCTGACTTTC
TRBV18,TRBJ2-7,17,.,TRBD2,CASSPMGGGGEPTQQYF,TGTGCCAGCTCACCGATGGGAGGCGGGGGAGAACCTACGCAGCAGTACTTC
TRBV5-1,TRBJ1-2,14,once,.,CASSLQGENYGYTF,TGCGCCAGCAGCTTGCAAGGCGAGAACTATGGCTACACCTTC
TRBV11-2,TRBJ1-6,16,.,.,CASSFGDLLFNSPLHF,TGTGCCAGCAGCTTCGGGGACCTCTTATTTAATTCACCCCTCCACTTT
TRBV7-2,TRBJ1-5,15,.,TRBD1,CASSAGQGSGQPQHF,TGTGCCAGCAGCGCGGGACAGGGGTCCGGTCAGCCCCAGCATTTT
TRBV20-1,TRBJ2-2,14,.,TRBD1,CSASGQVNTGELFF,TGCAGTGCTAGTGGACAGGTGAACACCGGGGAGCTGTTTTTT
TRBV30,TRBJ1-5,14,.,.,CAWTRTYSNQPQHF,TGTGCCTGGACGCGGACATATAGCAATCAGCCCCAGCATTTT
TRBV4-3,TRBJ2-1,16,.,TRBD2,CASSQERAGGYNEQFF,TGCGCCAGCAGCCAAGAAAGAGCGGGGGGCTACAATGAGCAGTTCTTC
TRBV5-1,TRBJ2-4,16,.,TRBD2,CASSLGTSGGANIQYF,TGCGCCAGCAGCCTAGGGACTAGCGGGGGGGCGAACATTCAGTACTTC
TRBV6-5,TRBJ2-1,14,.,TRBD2,CASRQGTSANEQFF,TGTGCCAGCAGGCAAGGGACTAGCGCGAATGAGCAGTTCTTC
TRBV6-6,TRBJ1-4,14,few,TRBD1,CASNPGTGPEKLFF,TGTGCCAGCAATCCCGGGACAGGGCCTGAAAAACTGTTTTTT
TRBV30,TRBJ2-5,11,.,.,CAWSMRETQYF,TGTGCCTGGAGTATGAGAGAGACCCAGTACTTC
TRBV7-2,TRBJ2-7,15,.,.,CASSLGLASTYEQYF,TGTGCCAGCAGCTTAGGGCTAGCCTCGACCTACGAGCAGTACTTC
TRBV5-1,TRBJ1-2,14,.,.,CASSLDAKNYGYTF,TGCGCCAGCAGCTTGGATGCCAAAAACTATGGCTACACCTTC
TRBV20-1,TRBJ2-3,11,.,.,CSAPQLATQYF,TGCAGTGCTCCACAACTAGCTACGCAGTATTTT
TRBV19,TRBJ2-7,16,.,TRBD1,CASSNGRGQGLYEQYF,TGTGCCAGTAGCAACGGGAGGGGACAGGGGCTCTACGAGCAGTACTTC
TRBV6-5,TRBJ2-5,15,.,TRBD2,CASSYRTSGGETQYF,TGTGCCAGCAGTTACAGGACTAGCGGGGGAGAGACCCAGTACTTC
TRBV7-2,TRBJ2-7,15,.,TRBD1,CASSLYEGAPYEQYF,TGTGCCAGCAGCTTATACGAGGGGGCTCCCTACGAGCAGTACTTC
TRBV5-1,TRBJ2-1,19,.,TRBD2,CASSSPGLAVRGVRNEQFF,TGCGCCAGCAGCTCGCCGGGACTAGCGGTTAGAGGGGTAAGAAATGAGCAGTTCTTC
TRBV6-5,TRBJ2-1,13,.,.,CASSSLSSHEQFF,TGTGCCAGCAGTTCCCTCTCGAGCCATGAGCAGTTCTTC
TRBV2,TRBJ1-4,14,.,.,CASSFEQVNEKLFF,TGTGCCAGCAGTTTTGAACAAGTGAATGAAAAACTGTTTTTT